This T cell receptor (beta chain) originates from a study of CD8+ T cells in alopecia areata. This clone showed up just once. Sequencing used cDNA as its template, made by extracting RNA and reverse transcribing it. The assay was immunoSEQ multiplex PCR, and TCRdb's table has in-frame clones only and misses some. The data contain around 250,000 clones, about two thirds of them singletons. The CDR3 loop spans 14 amino acids. Germline CDR1 LGHNA, CDR2 YSLEER. Trimming left V 1 base short and J 3 bases short, with 10 bases between. This TCR derives from a human donor with alopecia areata. The chain combines TRBV4-3 with TRBJ2-7; a weak D match, TRBD1 (5 bases). Sequencing was performed on CD4+ T cells sorted from blood, taken at week 0. The CDR3 DNA is TGCGCCAGCAGCCAAGCCAGGGTAGACTACGAGCAGTACTTC. It specifies CASSQARVDYEQYF.